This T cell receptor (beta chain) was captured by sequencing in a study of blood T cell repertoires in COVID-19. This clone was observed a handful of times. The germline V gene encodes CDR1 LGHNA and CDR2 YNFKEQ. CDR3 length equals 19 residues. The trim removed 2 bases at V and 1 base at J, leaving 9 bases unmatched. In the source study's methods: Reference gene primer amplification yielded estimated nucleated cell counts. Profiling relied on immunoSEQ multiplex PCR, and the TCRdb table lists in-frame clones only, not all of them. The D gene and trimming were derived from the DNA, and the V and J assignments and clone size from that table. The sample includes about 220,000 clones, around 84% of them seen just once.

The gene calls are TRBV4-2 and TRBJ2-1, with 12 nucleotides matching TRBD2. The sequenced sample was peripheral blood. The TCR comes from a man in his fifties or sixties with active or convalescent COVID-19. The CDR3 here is CASSQRSSGGAESYNEQFF. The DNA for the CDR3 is TGTGCCAGCAGCCAAAGGTCTAGCGGGGGGGCCGAATCCTACAATGAGCAGTTCTTC.